The subject of this entry is one T cell receptor (beta chain). As yet, its antigen is unknown. TCRdb redid the calling of the reads with MiXCR, one entry per CDR3 protein. Of hundreds of thousands of distinct CDR3 sequences in the sample, approximately 31% were seen once. The sample originates from a study of T cell repertoires in cytomegalovirus infection. As for the study in general: A matching HLA type, together with CMV infection, was signaled by public TCR beta signatures. Study observations and caveats: The study identified carriers of CMV plus the relevant HLA from cumulative public TCR beta family frequency. In two of eight donors, the top clonotype was HLA-C-restricted CMV-specific.

V lost 0 bases and J lost 5; bases outside the gene matches: 18. Germline V gives CDR1 SGHDT, CDR2 YYEEEE. The CDR3 runs to 19 residues. This clonotype originated in a human donor in good health (CMV status not recorded). Some clones in this sample may be carry-over from other donors' samples. Sample: PBMCs. The J gene is TRBJ2-5, the V gene TRBV5-6, with TRBD1 identical over 8 bases. CDR3: CASSLGRTGFSIFTETQYF. CDR3 sequence (DNA): TGTGCCAGCAGCTTGGGGCGGACAGGGTTTAGTATCTTCACGGAGACCCAGTACTTC.